The 24 T cell receptor beta chains below were found in one sample sequenced in a study of T cell clonality in common variable immunodeficiency. Notes on the study in general: In common variable immunodeficiency, TCR beta chains reportedly carried fewer deletions and N-nucleotide insertions.

These receptors' antigens are unknown. Libraries were prepared by immunoSEQ multiplex PCR; TCRdb keeps only in-frame clonotypes and omits some of them. The sample counts approximately 20,000 clones, none seen once; the ten largest own roughly 2.5%. The sequenced sample consisted of peripheral blood mononuclear cells. Receptor source: a human donor with common variable immunodeficiency.

Concerning this clone itself: Read coverage stops 3 residues before the CDR3 terminus; the germline J gene supplies the remainder. V usage is TRBV19 and J usage is TRBJ2-1, with a possible D match to TRBD1 (6 bases). CDR3 size: 15 residues. Germline V gene sequence: CDR1 LNHDA, CDR2 SQIVND (reference sequence). Trimming stripped 3 bases from V and 8 bases from J, with 17 bases between. This CDR3 is CASSIRGPMGHEQFF. The CDR3 bases that were read are TGTGCCAGTAGTATCAGGGGTCCTATGGGCCATGAG.

This clone was detected ten times or more. The CDR3 extends 3 residues past the end of the read, so its final part is completed from the germline J gene. V usage is TRBV7-8 and J usage is TRBJ2-7; 14 bases map to TRBD2. V lost 5 bases, J lost 5 bases, and 5 bases stayed unmatched. The CDR3 has 15 residues. The V gene's germline CDR1 is SGHVS and CDR2 FQNEAQ. The covered CDR3 bases are TGTGCCAGCAGCCTCGGGACTAGCGGGAGAGACGAG. Translated, it gives CASSLGTSGRDE. The full-length CDR3 reads as CASSLGTSGRDEQYF.

This clone has just a few counts. Read sequence stops 3 residues before the CDR3 end, and the germline J gene provides the missing end. The chain recombines TRBV20-1 with TRBJ2-3, with TRBD1 identical over 8 bases. The V gene's germline CDR1 is DFQATT and CDR2 SNEGSKA (reference sequence). This CDR3 comprises 17 residues. The junction had 17 bases not matched to a gene; V was cut back by 4 bases and J by 5 bases. Partial CDR3 DNA: TGCAGTGCTACAAGCCTGGGATCGGACAGGGTATTAGATACG. Encoded protein: CSATSLGSDRVLDT. The CDR3, in full, reads CSATSLGSDRVLDTQYF.

This clone was seen ten or more times. The sequenced CDR3 bases are TGTGCCACCAGTGATTCCGGGACAGGGATTCATGGC. Protein sequence: CATSDSGTGIHG. The entire CDR3 protein reads CATSDSGTGIHGYTF. The J gene is TRBJ1-2, the V gene TRBV24-1; 9 bases agree with TRBD1. The read ends 3 residues early relative to the CDR3; the germline J gene fills the gap. Germline V gives CDR1 KGHDR, CDR2 SFDVKD. The trim removed 2 bases at V and 6 bases at J, leaving 6 bases unmatched. The CDR3 has 15 residues.

This clone appeared many times. The read ends 3 residues shy of where the CDR3 ends; the end is completed using the germline J gene. This chain links TRBV28 with TRBJ2-1, with 10 bases that match TRBD2. Germline V CDR1 and CDR2: MDHEN, SYDVKM. With 5 bases clipped from V and 0 bases from J, the junction kept 4 bases outside the gene matches. The CDR3 length is 16 residues. The CDR3 bases that were read are TGTGCCAGCAGTAGGAGCGGGAGGGCCTCCTACAATGAG. This gives the protein CASSRSGRASYNE. The complete CDR3 reads CASSRSGRASYNEQFF.

Worth noting for this clone: The read gets to within 3 residues of the CDR3 end, and the germline J gene fills in the rest. The chain recombines TRBV7-6 with TRBJ1-4; no clear D. This CDR3 is built from 15 residues. Germline lookup yields CDR1 SGHVS and CDR2 FNYEAQ. V was shortened by 5 bases and J by 2 bases, with 12 bases between the two germline ends. The covered CDR3 bases are TGTGCCAGCAGCCCTCGCGGTAGCACTAATGAAAAA. Protein sequence: CASSPRGSTNEK. The whole CDR3 sequence is CASSPRGSTNEKLFF.

This clone was observed many times. The read falls 3 residues short of the CDR3 end, and the missing part is taken from the germline J gene. The V and J genes are TRBV2 and TRBJ2-7; 9 bases map to TRBD2. V shed 6 bases, J shed 0 bases, and the junction held 3 bases outside the gene matches. CDR3 length: 14 residues. The germline gives CDR1 SNHLY, CDR2 FYNNEI. CDR3 loop: CASRGSGGSYEQYF. The CDR3 DNA, read in part, is TGTGCCAGCAGGGGTAGCGGGGGCTCCTACGAG.

The sample holds many counts of this clone. The read terminates 3 residues before the CDR3 end, so the remaining end is supplied by the germline J gene. This chain joins TRBV5-1 and TRBJ1-4; D is undetermined. The CDR3 runs 15 residues. Germline loops: CDR1 SGHRS, CDR2 YFSETQ. V was shortened by 5 bases and J by 6 bases, with 17 bases between the two germline ends. The sequenced CDR3 bases are TGCGCCAGCAGAATCTCACAAGGTCCATATGAAAAA. Protein sequence: CASRISQGPYEK. The full CDR3 sequence reads CASRISQGPYEKLFF.

This clone came up a few times. The read is 3 residues too short to cover the CDR3 end, so that end is filled in from the germline J gene. The chain links TRBV6-1 to TRBJ1-5, with TRBD1 matching over 7 bases. J lost 7 bases, V lost 3 bases, and 3 bases had no gene match. Germline CDR1 is MNHNS and CDR2 is SASEGT. The CDR3 is 13 residues long. The part of the CDR3 DNA that was read is TGTGCCAGCAGTGACTACAGGGGACAGCCC. It translates to CASSDYRGQP. From start to end, the CDR3 is CASSDYRGQPQHF.

With respect to this clone: Read sequence stops 3 residues before the CDR3 end, and the germline J gene provides the missing end. This rearrangement joins TRBV19 to TRBJ2-7, with D possibly TRBD1 on 5 matching bases. The CDR3 covers 13 residues. Looked up from germline, CDR1 is LNHDA and CDR2 is SQIVND (reference sequence). V was shortened by 5 bases and J by 6 bases, with 14 bases between the two germline ends. This chain's CDR3 is CASSLGLSSEQYF. The covered CDR3 bases are TGTGCCAGTAGTTTGGGGCTCTCGAGCGAG.

The table lists this clone with many counts. The read is 3 residues too short to cover the CDR3 end, so that end is filled in from the germline J gene. The chain is built from TRBV12-3 or TRBV12-4 and TRBJ2-7; 8 bases are shared with TRBD1. The CDR3 has 14 amino acids. The junction had 6 bases not matched to a gene; V was cut back by 6 bases and J by 2 bases. The CDR3 DNA, read in part, is TGTGCCAGCAGCCAATTACAGGGGGCCTACGAG. Translated: CASSQLQGAYE. The full-length CDR3 reads as CASSQLQGAYEQYF.

This clone was found a few times. CDR3 in amino acids: CASSLVGAWNEQFF. Incomplete CDR3 DNA: TGTGCCAGCAGCCTTGTTGGGGCTTGGAATGAG. The chain links TRBV7-9 to TRBJ2-1; D may be TRBD1 (5 bases). The read terminates 3 residues ahead of where the CDR3 ends, so the germline J gene completes it. In germline, CDR1 is SEHNR, CDR2 FQNEAQ (reference sequence). The CDR3 covers 14 residues. Trimming removed 5 bases from V and 7 bases from J, with 15 bases in between.

This clone was observed many times. Incomplete CDR3 DNA: TGTGCCAGCTCACCACCGGACAGCTCCTACGAG. This gives the protein CASSPPDSSYE. The entire CDR3 sequence reads CASSPPDSSYEQYF. The chain has TRBV18 and TRBJ2-7; D is perhaps TRBD1 (6 bases). The CDR3 end falls 3 residues outside the read, so it is completed with the germline J gene. Germline V gene sequence: CDR1 KGHSH, CDR2 LQKENI. Trimming removed 0 bases from V and 0 bases from J, with 6 bases in between. This CDR3 comprises 14 residues. Together with reference TRBV18 and TRBJ2-7, the CDR3 gives the full variable domain: NAGVMQNPRHLVRRRGQEARLRCSPMKGHSHVYWYRQLPEEGLKFMVYLQKENIIDESGMPKERFSAEFPKEGPSILRIQQVVRGDSAAYFCASSPPDSSYEQYFGPGTRLTVT.

Ten or more counts support this clone. CDR3 DNA (partial): TGTGCCAGCGCTCCGGGACAGGGTGGCTACGAG. Translated, it gives CASAPGQGGYE. The entire CDR3 sequence reads CASAPGQGGYEQYF. The V gene is TRBV27, the J gene TRBJ2-7; TRBD1 agrees at 9 bases. The CDR3 end is not reached by the read, which stops 3 residues before it; the germline J gene fills it in. Germline loops: CDR1 MNHEY, CDR2 SMNVEV (reference sequence). After removal of 8 bases from V and 3 bases from J, the junction contained 8 bases not matched to a gene. The CDR3 extends over 14 amino acids.

At least ten counts were recorded for this clone. The read halts 3 residues ahead of the CDR3 end, with the missing end drawn from the germline J gene. The V call is TRBV28, the J call TRBJ1-5; 8 positions match TRBD1. CDR3 size: 17 residues. Trimming cost V 2 bases and J 1 base; bases outside gene matches: 7. Germline V gene lookup returns CDR1 MDHEN and CDR2 SYDVKM. CDR3 sequence: CASSLGRGRRSNQPQHF. The sequenced part of the CDR3 DNA is TGTGCCAGCAGTTTAGGCAGGGGGCGGAGAAGCAATCAGCCC.

Ten or more counts support this clone. The read ends 3 residues early relative to the CDR3; the germline J gene fills the gap. The genes are TRBV7-8 and TRBJ1-1; the D is unclear. The length of the CDR3 is 14 residues. CDR1 is SGHVS, CDR2 FQNEAQ, per germline. V dropped 2 bases and J dropped 1 base, with 8 bases sitting between them. CDR3 DNA (partial): TGTGCCAGCAGCTTAACTCTTGGGAACACTGAA. This gives the protein CASSLTLGNTE. The whole CDR3 region reads CASSLTLGNTEAFF.

This clone was observed at least ten times. Sequencing ends 3 residues short of the CDR3 end; the germline J gene provides the rest. The rearrangement links TRBV7-2 to TRBJ2-7, with a possible D match to TRBD2 (5 bases). The CDR3 length is 12 residues. Trimming pared 5 bases from V and 6 bases from J, leaving 11 bases between. In germline, CDR1 is SGHTA, CDR2 FQGNSA. CDR3 bases read: TGTGCCAGCAGCATCTCTCTAGCCGAG. This encodes CASSISLAE. The entire CDR3 sequence reads CASSISLAEQYF. Full variable domain (rest looked up from reference TRBV7-2 and TRBJ2-7): GAGVSQSPSNKVTEKGKDVELRCDPISGHTALYWYRQSLGQGLEFLIYFQGNSAPDKSGLPSDRFSAERTGGSVSTLTIQRTQQEDSAVYLCASSISLAEQYFGPGTRLTVT.

This clone was observed many times. The read finishes 3 residues shy of the CDR3 end, and the germline J gene is used to complete it. The rearrangement links TRBV20-1 to TRBJ2-7, with TRBD1 identical over 12 bases. Germline V gene sequence: CDR1 DFQATT, CDR2 SNEGSKA (reference sequence). The CDR3 has 17 residues. The V segment lost 0 bases and the J segment 5 bases; nucleotides outside the gene matches: 11. The chain's CDR3 is CSARDHYPGQGADEQYF. The part of the CDR3 DNA that was read is TGCAGTGCTAGAGACCACTACCCGGGACAGGGGGCCGACGAG.

This clone was counted ten times or more. Read data end 3 residues before the CDR3 end; the end is taken from the germline J gene. The chain has TRBV6-1 and TRBJ1-2; 8 bases map to TRBD1. The CDR3 consists of 13 residues. Germline V gene data show CDR1 as MNHNS and CDR2 as SASEGT. J gave up 6 bases and V 4 bases, and 4 bases lay outside the gene matches. The covered CDR3 bases are TGTGCCAGCAGTGTGCAGGGGGCTGATGGC. This codes for CASSVQGADG. The complete CDR3 protein is CASSVQGADGYTF.

This clone was seen more than once but under ten times. The read terminates 3 residues before the CDR3 end, so the remaining end is supplied by the germline J gene. V gene TRBV19 combines with J gene TRBJ1-5, with 11 bases lining up with TRBD1. CDR1 and CDR2 (germline): LNHDA, SQIVND (reference sequence). V shed 6 bases, J shed 0 bases, and the junction held 10 bases outside the gene matches. The CDR3 runs 18 residues. The sequenced CDR3 bases are TGTGCCAGTAGAGGGGGGACAGGGGGTCTGTATAGCAATCAGCCC. Amino acid sequence: CASRGGTGGLYSNQP. The entire CDR3 sequence reads CASRGGTGGLYSNQPQHF.

This clone has ten or more counts. The read is 3 residues too short to cover the CDR3 end, so that end is filled in from the germline J gene. The chain combines TRBV20-1 with TRBJ1-1; D perhaps matches TRBD1 (5 bases). The germline gives CDR1 DFQATT, CDR2 SNEGSKA (reference sequence). This CDR3 is built from 13 residues. The V and J ends lost 6 bases and 4 bases respectively, with 15 bases between them. Here the CDR3 reads CSAPGGGGTEAFF. The CDR3 DNA, read in part, is TGCAGTGCGCCAGGTGGCGGGGGCACTGAA.

This clone was seen at least ten times. The CDR3 goes on 3 residues after the read ends, and that part is filled in from the germline J gene. The chain has TRBV2 and TRBJ1-3, with 8 bases fitting TRBD1. This CDR3 has 14 residues. Germline V lookup: CDR1 SNHLY, CDR2 FYNNEI. V shed 3 bases and J 2 bases; nucleotides not matched to a gene: 0. CDR3 bases read: TGTGCCAGCAGTGACAGGGGGCCTGGAAACACC. Translated, it gives CASSDRGPGNT. The full CDR3 reads CASSDRGPGNTIYF.

By sample share, this clone is medium-sized (0.01 to 0.1%). The read is 3 residues too short to cover the CDR3 end, so that end is filled in from the germline J gene. The chain carries TRBV29-1 and TRBJ2-5; no clear D gene. CDR3 length equals 12 residues. Germline lookup yields CDR1 SQVTM and CDR2 ANQGSEA. The V gene lost 4 bases and the J gene lost 5 bases, with 11 bases spanning the gap. The sequenced CDR3 bases are TGCAGCGTTGTTTGGCCCGGGGAGACC. Its protein is CSVVWPGET. The entire CDR3 protein is CSVVWPGETQYF.

This clone was recorded many times. Germline and junction disagree at one end, which may indicate a read error. The read gets to within 3 residues of the CDR3 end, and the germline J gene fills in the rest. The rearrangement uses TRBV6-1 and TRBJ2-5, with D perhaps TRBD1 (7 bases). Germline CDR1 is MNHNS and CDR2 is SASEGT. This CDR3 region has 15 residues. Incomplete CDR3 DNA: TGTGCCAGCAGTGAACACAGGGGAGGCCAAAAGACC. As protein: CASSEHRGGQKT. The CDR3, in full, reads CASSEHRGGQKTQYF.